Following are 10 T cell receptor beta chains from one sample sequenced in a study of T cell changes during pregnancy in multiple sclerosis. TCRdb's copy holds only in-frame clones and misses some; the assay was immunoSEQ multiplex PCR. The sample consists of roughly 39,000 clones, around 94% of them appearing once. This sample comprised CD4+ T cells from peripheral blood mononuclear cells, obtained before pregnancy. The receptor source for this set is a female donor with multiple sclerosis, enrolled in a pregnancy study.

This chain uses TRBV29-1 with TRBJ2-3, with 8 bases identical to TRBD1. J lost 4 bases, V lost 4 bases, and 7 bases had no gene match. The CDR3 has 14 amino acids. CDR1 SQVTM and CDR2 ANQGSEA come from the germline V gene. The CDR3 sequence is CSVAQGAIADTQYF. Written as DNA, the CDR3 is TGCAGCGTTGCGCAGGGGGCCATAGCAGATACGCAGTATTTT.

This clone was detected only a few times. The rearrangement uses TRBV18 and TRBJ2-1, with D possibly being TRBD2 (6 bases). The V end lost 5 bases, the J end lost 2 bases, and 10 bases lay between the germline ends. CDR1 is KGHSH, CDR2 LQKENI, per germline. This CDR3 contains 14 residues. In nucleotides, the CDR3 is TGTGCCAGCTCAGGGCGGACTACCTACAATGAGCAGTTCTTC. Its translation: CASSGRTTYNEQFF.

This chain uses TRBV28 with TRBJ1-2, with D uncertain. CDR1 is MDHEN, CDR2 SYDVKM, per germline. V lost 6 bases to trimming and J lost 8 bases, with 25 bases between them. The CDR3 consists of 16 residues. Here the CDR3 DNA reads TGTGCCAGCAGCCCAACGGGATGGGGTGCCGGTCGGGGCTACACCTTC. Protein product: CASSPTGWGAGRGYTF.

The chain is built from TRBV19 and TRBJ1-5; a weak D match, TRBD1 (5 bases). With 5 bases removed from V and 0 bases from J, the gap between germline ends came to 8 bases. The CDR3 is 14 amino acids. Germline loops: CDR1 LNHDA, CDR2 SQIVND (reference sequence). In nucleotides, the CDR3 is TGTGCCAGTAGTCGGGGGGATAGCAATCAGCCCCAGCATTTT. As protein: CASSRGDSNQPQHF. The full variable domain, its missing parts supplied by reference TRBV19 and TRBJ1-5, is DGGITQSPKYLFRKEGQNVTLSCEQNLNHDAMYWYRQDPGQGLRLIYYSQIVNDFQKGDIAEGYSVSREKKESFPLTVTSAQKNPTAFYLCASSRGDSNQPQHFGDGTRLSIL.

This chain uses TRBV4-3 with TRBJ2-7; 10 bases map to TRBD1. The CDR3 loop spans 15 amino acids. CDR1 is LGHNA and CDR2 is YSLEER in the germline V gene. V trimming: 3 bases; J trimming: 2 bases; junction bases outside the gene matches: 4. Written as DNA, the CDR3 is TGCGCCAGCAGCCAGTGGGACAGGGGCACCTACGAGCAGTACTTC. This sequence encodes CASSQWDRGTYEQYF.

The J gene is TRBJ1-6, the V gene TRBV10-1, with D possibly TRBD1 on 5 matching bases. The CDR3 runs to 15 residues. CDR1 is WNHNN, CDR2 SYGVQD, per germline (reference sequence). V was clipped by 7 bases and J by 0 bases, with 10 bases between them. CDR3 loop: CASTTGSSYNSPLHF. DNA of the CDR3: TGCGCCAGCACTACAGGAAGCTCCTATAATTCACCCCTCCACTTT.

The chain employs TRBV28 and TRBJ2-2; TRBD2 matches 10 bases. The CDR3 extends over 17 amino acids. The germline gives CDR1 MDHEN, CDR2 SYDVKM. With 1 base clipped from V and 4 bases from J, the junction kept 6 bases outside the gene matches. In DNA, the CDR3 is TGTGCCAGCAGTTTATCTAGAAGCGGGAGGGCCACCGGGGAGCTGTTTTTT. This encodes CASSLSRSGRATGELFF.

This clone was found a few times. The chain is built from TRBV18 and TRBJ2-4; D possibly corresponds to TRBD1 (6 bases). With 1 base removed from V and 7 bases from J, the gap between germline ends came to 8 bases. The CDR3 is made up of 13 amino acids. Germline CDR1 KGHSH, CDR2 LQKENI. The CDR3, as DNA: TGTGCCAGCTCACCACAGGGGGTCAACATTCAGTACTTC. Translated: CASSPQGVNIQYF. The complete variable domain, with remaining parts taken from reference TRBV18 and TRBJ2-4, reads NAGVMQNPRHLVRRRGQEARLRCSPMKGHSHVYWYRQLPEEGLKFMVYLQKENIIDESGMPKERFSAEFPKEGPSILRIQQVVRGDSAAYFCASSPQGVNIQYFGAGTRLSVL.

This sequence joins TRBV27 and TRBJ2-7, with 12 bases matching TRBD1. Germline loops: CDR1 MNHEY, CDR2 SMNVEV (reference sequence). Germline trimming cut 1 base from V and 4 bases from J; bases unmatched to any gene: 14. This CDR3 contains 19 residues. In DNA, the CDR3 is TGTGCCAGCAGTTTATTCGGACCCGGGACAGGGGGCCGCTTATACGAGCAGTACTTC. Residues: CASSLFGPGTGGRLYEQYF.

This CDR3 is CASSGTGTGTDTQYF. CDR3 DNA sequence: TGTGCCAGCAGTGGGACAGGGACAGGGACAGATACGCAGTATTTT. J is TRBJ2-3 and V is TRBV25-1, with 9 bases fitting TRBD1. The trim removed 4 bases at V and 3 bases at J, leaving 5 bases unmatched. The CDR3 totals 15 residues. Per the germline V gene, CDR1 is MGHDK and CDR2 is SYGVNS.